The clone carrying this T cell receptor (beta chain) appeared once. Antigen unknown. V dropped 4 bases and J dropped 3; count of bases not matched to a gene: 6. This CDR3 contains 15 residues. Germline V gene sequence: CDR1 MNHEY, CDR2 SMNVEV (reference sequence). This sample stems from a study of cytomegalovirus exposure and HLA in healthy donors. About the study: The approximately 120 validation repertoires were reported in a later analysis to have been generated on the same platform as the roughly 630 first-cohort repertoires. General observations from the study: The listing of about 150 TCR beta chains classed them as cytomegalovirus-associated. Using the classifier, cytomegalovirus status was reportedly diagnosed with high specificity and sensitivity.

Separation from the roughly 670-subject first cohort characterized the approximately 130-subject validation cohort, to which the donors belonged. Produced via immunoSEQ multiplex PCR; TCRdb's table is partial and in-frame only. Here the sample spans some 340,000 clones, about 90% being singletons. The sequenced sample consisted of PBMCs. The sequence derives from a woman in her twenties or thirties in good health and CMV-seropositive. This chain connects TRBV27 to TRBJ1-5; the match to TRBD1 covers 7 bases. The CDR3 sequence is CASSWTGQINQPQHF. The CDR3 DNA sequence: TGTGCCAGCAGTTGGACGGGACAGATCAATCAGCCCCAGCATTTT.